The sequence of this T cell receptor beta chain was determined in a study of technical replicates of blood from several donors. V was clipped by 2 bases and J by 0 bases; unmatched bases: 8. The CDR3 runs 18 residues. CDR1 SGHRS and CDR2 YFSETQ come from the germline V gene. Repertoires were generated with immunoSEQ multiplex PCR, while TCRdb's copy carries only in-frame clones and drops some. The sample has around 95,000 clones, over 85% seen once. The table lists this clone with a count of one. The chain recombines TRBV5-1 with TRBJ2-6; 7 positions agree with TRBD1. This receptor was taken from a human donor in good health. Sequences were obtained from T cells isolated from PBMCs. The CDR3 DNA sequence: TGCGCCAGCAGCTTAGGTGGGACAGACTTCTCTGGGGCCAACGTCCTGACTTTC. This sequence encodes CASSLGGTDFSGANVLTF.